This T cell receptor (beta chain) was recovered during a study of T cell repertoires in cytomegalovirus infection. Study information: CMV epitopes, recently identified HLA-C-restricted and well-studied HLA-B-restricted, were used. It was the public TCR beta signatures that indicated both CMV infection and matching HLA type. The study's findings and limits: Dominating the ex vivo response were TCR beta clonotypes that were CMV-specific and HLA-C-restricted.

This clonotype has a handful of counts. Its antigen is currently unknown. TCRdb re-derived calls from the reads in MiXCR, one entry per CDR3 protein. The sample lists approximately 910,000 distinct CDR3 sequences; around 32% were seen once. The starting material was cultured CD8+ T cells from PBMCs, obtained from culture after CMV antigen stimulation. The TCR originated in a human donor in good health (CMV status not recorded). Some clones in this sample may be carry-over from other donors' samples.

The CDR3 spells CASSYSLSGEAFF. The CDR3, as DNA: TGTGCCAGCAGTTACTCTTTATCGGGTGAAGCTTTCTTT. The chain is built from TRBV6-6 and TRBJ1-1; D unclear. In germline, CDR1 is MNHNY, CDR2 SVGAGI (reference sequence). This CDR3 has 13 amino acids. V was cut by 0 bases and J by 7 bases, with 9 bases left in between.